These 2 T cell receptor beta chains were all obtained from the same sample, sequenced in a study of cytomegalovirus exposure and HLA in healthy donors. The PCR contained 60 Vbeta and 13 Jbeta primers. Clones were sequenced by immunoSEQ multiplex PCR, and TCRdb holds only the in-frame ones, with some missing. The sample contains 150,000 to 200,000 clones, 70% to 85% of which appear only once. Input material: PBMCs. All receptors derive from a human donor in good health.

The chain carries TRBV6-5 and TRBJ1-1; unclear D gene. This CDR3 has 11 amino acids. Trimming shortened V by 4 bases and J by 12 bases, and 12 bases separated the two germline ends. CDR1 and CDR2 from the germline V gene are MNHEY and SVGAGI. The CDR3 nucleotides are TGTGCCAGCAGTTCCTCCGGAGGAACTTTCTTT. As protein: CASSSSGGTFF.

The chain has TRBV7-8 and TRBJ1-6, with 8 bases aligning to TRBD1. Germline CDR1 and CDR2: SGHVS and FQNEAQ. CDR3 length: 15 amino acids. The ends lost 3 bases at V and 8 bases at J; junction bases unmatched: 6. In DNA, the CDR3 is TGTGCCAGCAGCTTCCGGGACAGGCCTGATTCACCCCTCCACTTT. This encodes CASSFRDRPDSPLHF.